This T cell receptor beta chain was found in a study of blood T cell repertoires in COVID-19. The overall study: T cells, B-cell-depleted T cells, or PBMCs provided the cDNA or gDNA that served as material.

How the authors handled the data: Reference gene primers were amplified, and this amplification served to estimate nucleated cell counts. Sequencing used immunoSEQ multiplex PCR; TCRdb keeps in-frame clones, though not all of them. V, J and clone size reflect that table, while D and trimming were determined from the DNA. The sample lists 150,000 or so clones, over 80% occurring once. The V and J ends lost 4 bases and 1 base respectively, with 7 bases between them. The CDR3 is made up of 13 amino acids. The source material was PBMCs or T cells enriched from blood (not recorded which). V usage is TRBV12-3 or TRBV12-4 and J usage is TRBJ1-1; D uncertain. The clonotype originates from a man aged 65 to 79 who had been exposed to COVID-19. The CDR3 is CASSYGENTEAFF. The DNA for the CDR3 is TGTGCCAGCAGTTACGGTGAGAACACTGAAGCTTTCTTT.